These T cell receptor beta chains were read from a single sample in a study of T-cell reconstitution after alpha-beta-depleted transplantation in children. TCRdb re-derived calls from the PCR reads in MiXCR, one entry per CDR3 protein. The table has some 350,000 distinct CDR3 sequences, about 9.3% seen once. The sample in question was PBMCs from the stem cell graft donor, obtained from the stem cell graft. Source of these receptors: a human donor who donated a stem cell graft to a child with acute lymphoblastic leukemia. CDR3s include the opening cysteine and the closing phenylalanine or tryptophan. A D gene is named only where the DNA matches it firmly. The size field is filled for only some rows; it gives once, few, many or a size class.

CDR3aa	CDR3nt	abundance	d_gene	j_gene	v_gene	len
CASSLESSGRYNEQFF	TGTGCCAGCAGTTTAGAGTCTAGCGGGAGGTACAATGAGCAGTTCTTC	many	TRBD2	TRBJ2-1	TRBV28	16
CAISHEAGQPQHF	TGTGCCATCAGCCACGAAGCGGGTCAGCCCCAGCATTTT	many	.	TRBJ1-5	TRBV10-3	13
CATITPKNTRELFF	TGTGCCACCATTACCCCGAAGAACACCCGGGAGCTGTTTTTT	.	.	TRBJ2-2	TRBV28	14
CASSWASGANVLTF	TGTGCCAGCAGTTGGGCTTCTGGGGCCAACGTCCTGACTTTC	few	.	TRBJ2-6	TRBV27	14
CASSFDRGRDTQYF	TGTGCCAGCAGTTTTGATAGGGGAAGAGATACGCAGTATTTT	.	.	TRBJ2-3	TRBV28	14
CSAPLAMVGAYNEQFF	TGCAGTGCTCCACTCGCAATGGTAGGGGCCTACAATGAGCAGTTCTTC	many	.	TRBJ2-1	TRBV20-1	16
CASSLILPGPASKTQYF	TGTGCCAGCAGCCTAATTCTCCCGGGTCCAGCTTCAAAGACCCAGTACTTC	few	.	TRBJ2-5	TRBV7-6	17
CASSIGQGIETQYF	TGTGCCAGCAGCATAGGGCAGGGGATAGAGACCCAGTACTTC	many	.	TRBJ2-5	TRBV7-9	14
CASSLRRAGELFF	TGTGCCAGCAGCTTAAGGCGAGCCGGGGAGCTGTTTTTT	.	.	TRBJ2-2	TRBV7-9	13
CASSQRGQGLTEAFF	TGTGCCAGCAGCCAAAGGGGACAAGGTCTCACTGAAGCTTTCTTT	many	.	TRBJ1-1	TRBV4-2	15
CATSTLAGDAYNEQFF	TGTGCCACCAGCACCCTAGCGGGAGATGCCTACAATGAGCAGTTCTTC	many	TRBD2	TRBJ2-1	TRBV15	16
CASSLTDRTYEQYF	TGTGCCAGCAGCTTGACCGACCGAACCTACGAGCAGTACTTC	.	.	TRBJ2-7	TRBV7-9	14
CASSDPDRGNSPLHF	TGTGCCAGCAGTGACCCAGACAGGGGGAATTCACCCCTCCACTTT	few	TRBD1	TRBJ1-6	TRBV2	15
CSARDGGRGWSGETQYF	TGCAGTGCTAGAGATGGCGGGAGGGGGTGGTCGGGAGAGACCCAGTACTTC	.	TRBD2	TRBJ2-5	TRBV20-1	17
CASSFIPSSTVVEAFF	TGTGCCAGCAGTTTCATCCCCTCATCGACCGTGGTTGAAGCTTTCTTT	.	.	TRBJ1-1	TRBV12-3/TRBV12-4	16
CASSLVSGLAVNTGELFF	TGTGCCAGCAGCTTAGTTAGCGGTCTAGCGGTGAACACCGGGGAGCTGTTTTTT	few	TRBD2	TRBJ2-2	TRBV11-1	18
CASSPDWASSYEQYF	TGCGCCAGCAGCCCCGACTGGGCCAGCTCCTACGAGCAGTACTTC	few	.	TRBJ2-7	TRBV4-1	15
CASSLADANTEAFF	TGTGCCAGCAGCTTAGCCGACGCGAACACTGAAGCTTTCTTT	.	.	TRBJ1-1	TRBV7-6	14
CASRGTGVNNEQFF	TGTGCCAGCAGGGGAACCGGGGTCAACAATGAGCAGTTCTTC	.	.	TRBJ2-1	TRBV6-2/TRBV6-3	14
CASSWTSGRSSYNEQFF	TGTGCCAGCAGTTGGACTAGCGGAAGGAGCTCCTACAATGAGCAGTTCTTC	few	TRBD2	TRBJ2-1	TRBV27	17
CASSSPSGNYNEQFF	TGTGCCAGCAGTTCTCCCAGCGGGAACTACAATGAGCAGTTCTTC	.	TRBD2	TRBJ2-1	TRBV12-3/TRBV12-4	15
CASSLIRGPPLHF	TGTGCCAGCAGTTTAATCAGGGGTCCACCCCTCCACTTT	many	.	TRBJ1-6	TRBV27	13
CASSGQSGGSSYEQYF	TGCGCCAGCAGCGGTCAGTCCGGGGGGAGCTCCTACGAGCAGTACTTC	many	TRBD2	TRBJ2-7	TRBV4-1	16
CASSISGYNEQFF	TGTGCCAGTAGTATTAGCGGCTACAATGAGCAGTTCTTC	few	.	TRBJ2-1	TRBV19	13
CASSPGTDYGYTF	TGTGCCAGCAGCCCAGGGACAGACTATGGCTACACCTTC	many	TRBD1	TRBJ1-2	TRBV7-9	13
CASSLEGIGTSGRRGNEQFF	TGTGCCAGCAGCTTAGAGGGAATAGGGACTAGCGGGAGAAGAGGCAATGAGCAGTTCTTC	.	TRBD2	TRBJ2-1	TRBV11-2	20
CATRGAGGYGGEQFF	TGCGCCACCCGAGGCGCGGGAGGTTATGGGGGTGAGCAGTTCTTC	few	TRBD2	TRBJ2-1	TRBV5-1	15
CASSLDVWGFTDSRFQASGNTIYF	TGTGCCAGCAGCTTAGATGTCTGGGGTTTTACAGATTCCAGATTCCAAGCCTCTGGAAACACCATATATTTT	.	.	TRBJ1-3	TRBV11-2	24
CASSLVSSGRSSSYNEQFF	TGTGCCAGCAGCTTAGTCTCTAGCGGGAGGTCGAGCTCCTACAATGAGCAGTTCTTC	few	TRBD2	TRBJ2-1	TRBV11-2	19
CASSSDYFVEQYF	TGTGCCAGCAGCTCGGACTACTTTGTCGAGCAGTACTTC	few	.	TRBJ2-7	TRBV7-2	13
CASSLRGYYEQYF	TGTGCCAGCAGCTTGCGGGGGTACTACGAGCAGTACTTC	.	TRBD2	TRBJ2-7	TRBV7-2	13
CASSLGSHSGNTIYF	TGTGCCAGCAGCCTAGGATCTCACTCTGGAAACACCATATATTTT	few	.	TRBJ1-3	TRBV3-1	15
CASSPNEGLETQYF	TGTGCCAGCAGTCCTAACGAGGGACTCGAGACCCAGTACTTC	few	.	TRBJ2-5	TRBV28	14
CASSLGRARLDEQFF	TGTGCCAGCAGCTTGGGGAGGGCGCGTTTGGATGAGCAGTTCTTC	many	TRBD2	TRBJ2-1	TRBV7-2	15
CASSQVPRGEQYF	TGCGCCAGCAGCCAAGTTCCCCGTGGGGAGCAGTACTTC	few	.	TRBJ2-7	TRBV4-1	13
CASSRGGDSYEQYF	TGTGCCAGCTCCCGAGGGGGGGACTCCTACGAGCAGTACTTC	.	.	TRBJ2-7	TRBV12-3/TRBV12-4	14
CASSQDRWTGELFF	TGTGCCAGCAGTCAGGACAGGTGGACCGGGGAGCTGTTTTTT	few	TRBD1	TRBJ2-2	TRBV28	14
CASSQGPSEQYF	TGTGCCAGCAGCCAAGGCCCTTCGGAGCAGTACTTC	.	.	TRBJ2-7	TRBV3-1	12
CASSLVGGRGSEQYF	TGTGCCAGCAGCTTAGTTGGGGGCAGGGGGAGCGAGCAGTACTTC	.	TRBD1	TRBJ2-7	TRBV7-2	15
CAISERPGGATQYF	TGTGCCATCAGTGAACGGCCCGGGGGGGCGACCCAGTACTTC	few	TRBD2	TRBJ2-5	TRBV10-3	14
CSAPRNQATSGTDTQYF	TGCAGTGCCCCGAGAAATCAGGCGACTAGCGGCACAGATACGCAGTATTTT	few	TRBD2	TRBJ2-3	TRBV20-1	17
CASSQDPTNYGYTF	TGTGCCAGCAGCCAAGATCCAACGAACTATGGCTACACCTTC	few	.	TRBJ1-2	TRBV3-1	14
CASSLGRGSYQETQYF	TGTGCCAGCAGTTTGGGCAGGGGCTCCTACCAAGAGACCCAGTACTTC	.	.	TRBJ2-5	TRBV12-3/TRBV12-4	16
CASSSEKLFF	TGTGCCAGCAGCAGTGAAAAACTGTTTTTT	few	.	TRBJ1-4	TRBV2	10